This T cell receptor (beta chain) was observed in a study of a mutant IDH1 vaccine in newly diagnosed glioma. The study's findings and limits: Of all patients, about 94% showed vaccine-induced immune responses.

This CDR3 has 12 amino acids. Trimming left V 0 bases short and J 8 bases short, with 6 bases between. Germline-derived CDR1 and CDR2 are SGDLS and YYNGEE. Only in-frame clones appear in the TCRdb table, and some are missing; sequencing was by immunoSEQ multiplex PCR. This sample has tens of thousands of clones; 80% occur once, and the top ten carry 6% to 6.5%. A remark on this clone: Its target is not known.

Time point reported: week 23, last vaccination. What each vaccine dose contained was 300 ug of mutant IDH1 20-mer peptide, accompanied by topical imiquimod. The input for sequencing was PBMCs, taken from a glioma patient whose treatment included an IDH1 peptide vaccine. This TCR derives from a man in his forties or fifties with glioma. The J gene is TRBJ1-3, the V gene TRBV9; D is ambiguous. The CDR3 bases are TGTGCCAGCAGCGTAGCTGGGGACACCATATATTTT. Its translation is CASSVAGDTIYF.